This TCR beta chain comes out of a study of blood T cell repertoires in COVID-19. Study information: Acute and convalescent COVID-19 specimens originated in the United States, Italy and Spain. PBMCs, B-cell-depleted T cells, or T cells provided the cDNA or gDNA that made up the material.

The CDR3 runs to 19 residues. Germline V lookup: CDR1 MNHEY, CDR2 SMNVEV (reference sequence). Deletions cut 7 bases from V and 0 bases from J, with 22 bases between. The method was immunoSEQ multiplex PCR; TCRdb's version includes in-frame clones alone and lacks a portion of them. The table has more than 70,000 clones, approximately 86% seen once; the top ten hold about 7%. The clonotype originates from a man aged 60-69 years with acute or convalescent COVID-19. The specimen sequenced was peripheral blood. This chain joins TRBV27 and TRBJ2-6; D is perhaps TRBD1 (6 bases). For the CDR3, the DNA is TGTGCCAGCAAACCGTGGGCCAAGACAGGCGACTCTGGGGCCAACGTCCTGACTTTC. This gives the protein CASKPWAKTGDSGANVLTF.